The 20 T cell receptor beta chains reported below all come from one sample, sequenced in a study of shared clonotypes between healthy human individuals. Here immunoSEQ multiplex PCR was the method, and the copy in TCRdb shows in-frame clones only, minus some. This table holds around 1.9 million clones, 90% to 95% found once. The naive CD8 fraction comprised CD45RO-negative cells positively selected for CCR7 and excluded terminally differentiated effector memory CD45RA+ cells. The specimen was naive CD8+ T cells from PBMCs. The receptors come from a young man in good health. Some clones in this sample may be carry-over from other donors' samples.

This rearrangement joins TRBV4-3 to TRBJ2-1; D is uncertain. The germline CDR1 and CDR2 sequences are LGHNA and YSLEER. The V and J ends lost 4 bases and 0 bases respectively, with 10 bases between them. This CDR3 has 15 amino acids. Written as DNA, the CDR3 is TGCGCCAGCAGCCCCGACGGTAGCTCCTACAATGAGCAGTTCTTC. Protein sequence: CASSPDGSSYNEQFF.

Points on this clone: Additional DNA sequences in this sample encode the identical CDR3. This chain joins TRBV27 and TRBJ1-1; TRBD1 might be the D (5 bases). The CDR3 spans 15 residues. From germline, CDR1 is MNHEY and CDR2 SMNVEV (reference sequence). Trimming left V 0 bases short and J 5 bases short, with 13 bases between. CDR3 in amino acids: CASSLSGALGTEAFF. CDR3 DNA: TGTGCCAGCAGTTTATCCGGGGCGCTGGGGACTGAAGCTTTCTTT.

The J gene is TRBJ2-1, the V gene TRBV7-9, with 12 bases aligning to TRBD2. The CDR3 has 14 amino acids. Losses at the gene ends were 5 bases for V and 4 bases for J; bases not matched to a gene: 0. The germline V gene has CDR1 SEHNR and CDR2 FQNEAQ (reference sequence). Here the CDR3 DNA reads TGTGCCAGCAGCGGACTAGCGGGGTACAATGAGCAGTTCTTC. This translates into CASSGLAGYNEQFF. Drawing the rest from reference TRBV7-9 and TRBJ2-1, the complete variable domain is DTGVSQNPRHKITKRGQNVTFRCDPISEHNRLYWYRQTLGQGPEFLTYFQNEAQLEKSRLLSDRFSAERPKGSFSTLEIQRTEQGDSAMYLCASSGLAGYNEQFFGPGTRLTVL.

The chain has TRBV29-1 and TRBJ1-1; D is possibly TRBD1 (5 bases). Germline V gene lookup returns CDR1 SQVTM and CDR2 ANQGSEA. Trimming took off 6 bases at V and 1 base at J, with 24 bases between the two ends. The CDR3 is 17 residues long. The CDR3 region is CSVKGPIGGPQNTEAFF. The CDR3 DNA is TGCAGCGTCAAAGGGCCGATTGGGGGACCGCAGAACACTGAAGCTTTCTTT.

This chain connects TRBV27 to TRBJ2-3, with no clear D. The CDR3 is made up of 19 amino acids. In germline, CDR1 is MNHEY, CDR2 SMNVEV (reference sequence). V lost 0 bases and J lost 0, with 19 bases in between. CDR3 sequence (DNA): TGTGCCAGCAGTTTATCTCTACGGGTACTCTCCTCTAGCACAGATACGCAGTATTTT. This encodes CASSLSLRVLSSSTDTQYF.

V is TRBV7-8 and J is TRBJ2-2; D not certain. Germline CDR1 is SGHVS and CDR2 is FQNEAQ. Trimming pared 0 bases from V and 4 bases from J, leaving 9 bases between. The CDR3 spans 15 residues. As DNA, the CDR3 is TGTGCCAGCAGCTTAGCGAAGGGATTCACCGGGGAGCTGTTTTTT. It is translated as CASSLAKGFTGELFF. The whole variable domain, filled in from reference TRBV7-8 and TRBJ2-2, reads GAGVSQSPRYKVAKRGQDVALRCDPISGHVSLFWYQQALGQGPEFLTYFQNEAQLDKSGLPSDRFFAERPEGSVSTLKIQRTQQEDSAVYLCASSLAKGFTGELFFGEGSRLTVL.

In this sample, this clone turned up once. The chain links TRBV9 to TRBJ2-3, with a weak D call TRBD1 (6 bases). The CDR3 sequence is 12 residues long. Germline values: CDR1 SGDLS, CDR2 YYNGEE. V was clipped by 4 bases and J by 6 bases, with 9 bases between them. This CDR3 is CASSYRGDTQYF. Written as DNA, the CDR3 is TGTGCCAGCAGCTATAGGGGGGATACGCAGTATTTT.

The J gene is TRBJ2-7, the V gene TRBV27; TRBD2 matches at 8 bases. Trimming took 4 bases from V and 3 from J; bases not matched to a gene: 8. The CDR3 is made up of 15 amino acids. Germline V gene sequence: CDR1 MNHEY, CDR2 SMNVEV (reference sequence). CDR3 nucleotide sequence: TGTGCCAGCAGTTATGAGGGGCTAGCGGGCTACGAGCAGTACTTC. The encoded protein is CASSYEGLAGYEQYF.

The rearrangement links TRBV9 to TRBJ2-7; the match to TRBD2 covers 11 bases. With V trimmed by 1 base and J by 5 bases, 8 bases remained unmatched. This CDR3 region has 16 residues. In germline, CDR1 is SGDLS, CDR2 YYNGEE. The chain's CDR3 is CASSVYPGLAVNEQYF. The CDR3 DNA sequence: TGTGCCAGCAGCGTATATCCGGGACTAGCGGTAAACGAGCAGTACTTC.

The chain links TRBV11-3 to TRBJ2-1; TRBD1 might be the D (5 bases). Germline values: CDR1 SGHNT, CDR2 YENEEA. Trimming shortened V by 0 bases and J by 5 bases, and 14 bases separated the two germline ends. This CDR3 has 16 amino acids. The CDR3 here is CASSLETEGINNEQFF. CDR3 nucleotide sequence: TGTGCCAGCAGCTTAGAGACAGAAGGTATAAACAATGAGCAGTTCTTC.

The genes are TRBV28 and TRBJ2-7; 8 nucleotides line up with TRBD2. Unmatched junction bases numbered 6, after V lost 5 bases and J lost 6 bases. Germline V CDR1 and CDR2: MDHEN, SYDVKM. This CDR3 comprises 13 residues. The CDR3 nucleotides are TGTGCCAGCAGTCTTGGGACTAGAGTCGAGCAGTACTTC. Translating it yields CASSLGTRVEQYF.

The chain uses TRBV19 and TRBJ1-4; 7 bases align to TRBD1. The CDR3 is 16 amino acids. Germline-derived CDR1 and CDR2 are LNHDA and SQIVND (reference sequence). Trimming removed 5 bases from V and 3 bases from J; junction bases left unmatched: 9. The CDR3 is CASSGRGGRPNEKLFF. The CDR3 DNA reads TGTGCCAGTAGTGGCCGAGGGGGCCGCCCTAATGAAAAACTGTTTTTT.

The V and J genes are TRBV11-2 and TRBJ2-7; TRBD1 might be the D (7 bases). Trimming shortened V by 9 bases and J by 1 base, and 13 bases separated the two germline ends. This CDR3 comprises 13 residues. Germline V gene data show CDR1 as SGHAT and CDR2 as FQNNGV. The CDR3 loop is CASKAGQSYEQYF. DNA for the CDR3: TGTGCCAGTAAGGCGGGACAGTCCTACGAGCAGTACTTC. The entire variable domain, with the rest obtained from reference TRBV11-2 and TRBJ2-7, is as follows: EAGVAQSPRYKIIEKRQSVAFWCNPISGHATLYWYQQILGQGPKLLIQFQNNGVVDDSQLPKDRFSAERLKGVDSTLKIQPAKLEDSAVYLCASKAGQSYEQYFGPGTRLTVT.

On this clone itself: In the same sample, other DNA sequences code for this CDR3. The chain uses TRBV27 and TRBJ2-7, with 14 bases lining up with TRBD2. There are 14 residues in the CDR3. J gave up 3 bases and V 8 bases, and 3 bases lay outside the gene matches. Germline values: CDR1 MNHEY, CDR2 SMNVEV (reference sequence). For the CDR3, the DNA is TGTGCCAGCGGACTAGCGGGAGGACTCTACGAGCAGTACTTC. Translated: CASGLAGGLYEQYF.

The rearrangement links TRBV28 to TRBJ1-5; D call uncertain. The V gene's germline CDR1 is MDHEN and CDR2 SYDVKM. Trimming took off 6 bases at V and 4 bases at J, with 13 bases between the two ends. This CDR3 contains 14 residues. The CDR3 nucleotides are TGTGCCAGCAGCAGTCCTAGGAGTAATCAGCCCCAGCATTTT. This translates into CASSSPRSNQPQHF.

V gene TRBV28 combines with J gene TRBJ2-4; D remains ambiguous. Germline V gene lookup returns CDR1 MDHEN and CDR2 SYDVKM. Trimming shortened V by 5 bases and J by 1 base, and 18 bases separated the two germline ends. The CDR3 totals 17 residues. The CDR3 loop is CASSPRATMPAKNIQYF. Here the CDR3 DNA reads TGTGCCAGCAGTCCCCGGGCTACCATGCCGGCCAAAAACATTCAGTACTTC.

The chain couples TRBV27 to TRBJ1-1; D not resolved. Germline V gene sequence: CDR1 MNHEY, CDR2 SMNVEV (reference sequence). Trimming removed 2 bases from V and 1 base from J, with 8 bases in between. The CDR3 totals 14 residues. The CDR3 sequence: CASSLKSGNTEAFF. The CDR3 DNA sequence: TGTGCCAGCAGTTTAAAATCTGGGAACACTGAAGCTTTCTTT.

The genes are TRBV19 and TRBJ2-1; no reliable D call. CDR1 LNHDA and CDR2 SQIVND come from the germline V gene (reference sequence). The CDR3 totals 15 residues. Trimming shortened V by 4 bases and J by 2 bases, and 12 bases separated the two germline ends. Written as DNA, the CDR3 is TGTGCCAGTAGTACTTCCCCGGCGGCCTACAATGAGCAGTTCTTC. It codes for CASSTSPAAYNEQFF.

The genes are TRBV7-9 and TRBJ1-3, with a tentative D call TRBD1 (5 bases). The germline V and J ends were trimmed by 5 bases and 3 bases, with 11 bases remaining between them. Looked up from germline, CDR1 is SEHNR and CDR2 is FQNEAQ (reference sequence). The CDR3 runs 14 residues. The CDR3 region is CASSHGGIGNTIYF. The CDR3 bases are TGTGCCAGCAGCCACGGGGGGATTGGAAACACCATATATTTT.

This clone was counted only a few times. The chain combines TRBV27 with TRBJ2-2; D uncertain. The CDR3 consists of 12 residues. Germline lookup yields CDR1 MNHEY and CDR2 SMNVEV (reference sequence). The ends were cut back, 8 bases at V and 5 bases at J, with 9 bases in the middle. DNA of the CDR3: TGTGCCAGCTCCTCACAGACCGGGGAGCTGTTTTTT. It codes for CASSSQTGELFF.